The 14 T cell receptor beta chains reported below all come from one sample, sequenced in a study of technical replicates of blood from several donors. Assay: immunoSEQ multiplex PCR; the TCRdb copy retains only in-frame clones and omits some. The sample contains about 76,000 clones, roughly nine tenths of which appear only once. Sequencing was performed on T cells isolated from PBMCs. The receptors come from a human donor in good health.

For this clone: At one end the junction does not follow the germline gene, possibly because of a read error. CDR3 in DNA: TGTGCCAGTAGTTACCTCCAGGGTGGGAACGCTGAAGCTTTCTTT. It specifies CASSYLQGGNAEAFF. This chain uses TRBV19 with TRBJ1-1; D is perhaps TRBD1 (5 bases). Germline V gene sequence: CDR1 LNHDA, CDR2 SQIVND (reference sequence). This CDR3 has 15 residues.

This chain uses TRBV6-1 with TRBJ2-2, with 8 bases fitting TRBD2. Losses at the gene ends were 2 bases for V and 6 bases for J; bases not matched to a gene: 8. Germline V gene lookup returns CDR1 MNHNS and CDR2 SASEGT. The CDR3 covers 16 residues. CDR3 amino acids: CASSERGAGASGELFF. The CDR3 DNA follows: TGTGCCAGCAGTGAAAGAGGAGCGGGAGCCTCCGGGGAGCTGTTTTTT.

V gene TRBV19 combines with J gene TRBJ2-1; 8 bases agree with TRBD2. V shed 5 bases and J 3 bases; nucleotides not matched to a gene: 9. The CDR3 is made up of 16 amino acids. Germline-derived CDR1 and CDR2 are LNHDA and SQIVND (reference sequence). CDR3 in amino acids: CASSLGPGGFYNEQFF. CDR3 nucleotides: TGTGCCAGTAGTCTGGGCCCGGGGGGGTTCTACAATGAGCAGTTCTTC.

The chain combines TRBV21-1 with TRBJ2-7; TRBD1, the table's D call, was not compared with the DNA. TRBV21-1 is a documented pseudogene. This CDR3 spans 16 amino acids. CDR3: CASSETGTGHSYEQYF. The CDR3 DNA reads TGTGCCAGCAGCGAAACCGGGACAGGGCACTCCTACGAGCAGTACTTC.

The chain combines TRBV4-1 with TRBJ1-5; 8 nucleotides match TRBD1. Germline V gene sequence: CDR1 MGHRA, CDR2 YSYEKL. The CDR3 extends over 16 amino acids. The ends lost 4 bases at V and 6 bases at J; junction bases unmatched: 11. CDR3 sequence: CASSPVPARGPQPQHF. DNA of the CDR3: TGCGCCAGCAGCCCTGTTCCGGCCAGGGGGCCTCAGCCCCAGCATTTT.

The V gene is TRBV9, the J gene TRBJ1-1, with 9 bases matching TRBD1. Per germline, CDR1 SGDLS and CDR2 YYNGEE. V shed 5 bases and J 3 bases; nucleotides not matched to a gene: 11. This CDR3 is built from 16 residues. DNA of the CDR3: TGTGCCAGCAGGAAAACAGGGGGCTACGAGGACACTGAAGCTTTCTTT. The encoded protein is CASRKTGGYEDTEAFF.

The chain recombines TRBV28 with TRBJ2-7, with TRBD1 matching over 7 bases. V lost 1 base, J lost 2 bases, and 11 bases stayed unmatched. CDR3 length: 17 residues. The germline CDR1 and CDR2 sequences are MDHEN and SYDVKM. CDR3 sequence: CASSLFFWGQWAYEQYF. CDR3 sequence (DNA): TGTGCCAGCAGTTTATTCTTTTGGGGACAGTGGGCCTACGAGCAGTACTTC.

This clone was observed a single time. This rearrangement joins TRBV6-6 to TRBJ2-3, with 9 bases matching TRBD1. The ends lost 8 bases at V and 8 bases at J; junction bases unmatched: 8. Per the germline V gene, CDR1 is MNHNY and CDR2 is SVGAGI (reference sequence). The CDR3 length is 13 residues. The CDR3: CASLPGQGSTQYF. The CDR3 bases are TGTGCCAGCCTCCCGGGACAGGGAAGTACGCAGTATTTT.

The gene calls are TRBV6-6 and TRBJ2-7; the match to TRBD2 covers 10 bases. V was clipped by 10 bases and J by 6 bases; unmatched bases: 12. Per germline, CDR1 MNHNY and CDR2 SVGAGI (reference sequence). The CDR3 spans 14 residues. The CDR3 nucleotides read TGTGCCACCCTAGCGGGAGAGGGATGGGGCGAGCAGTACTTC. Its protein is CATLAGEGWGEQYF.

This chain links TRBV5-4 with TRBJ1-3; 7 bases agree with TRBD1. V dropped 4 bases and J dropped 2; count of bases not matched to a gene: 9. The CDR3 is 16 amino acids. Germline V CDR1 and CDR2: SGHNT, YYREEE (reference sequence). For the CDR3, the DNA is TGTGCCAGCAGCCTGGAGGGACAGCGAGCTGGAAACACCATATATTTT. Amino acid sequence: CASSLEGQRAGNTIYF.

This clone has only one observation. CDR3 sequence reads: CASSQPGLVLDTQYF. For the CDR3, the DNA is TGTGCCAGCAGCCAACCGGGACTAGTACTAGATACGCAGTATTTT. This chain links TRBV16 with TRBJ2-3; 8 bases are a match to TRBD2. The length of the CDR3 is 15 residues. Germline V gene sequence: CDR1 KGHSY, CDR2 FQNENV. V lost 2 bases and J lost 5; bases outside the gene matches: 6.

J is TRBJ2-7 and V is TRBV29-1; TRBD1 aligns across 10 bases. Trimming cost V 4 bases and J 3 bases; bases outside gene matches: 6. CDR1 is SQVTM, CDR2 ANQGSEA, per germline. The CDR3 runs to 14 residues. DNA for the CDR3: TGCAGCGTTGGGGGACAGGGGTTTTTCTACGAGCAGTACTTC. Translation gives CSVGGQGFFYEQYF.

This chain connects TRBV5-3 to TRBJ1-2; 10 bases are a match to TRBD1. TRBV5-3 is known as an ORF, though its function is uncertain. The junction had 18 bases not matched to a gene; V was cut back by 3 bases and J by 4 bases. The CDR3 has 19 amino acids. The CDR3 loop is CARSWGLGQGTPSSYGYTF. CDR3 bases: TGTGCCAGAAGCTGGGGGTTGGGACAGGGGACCCCCTCCTCCTATGGCTACACCTTC.

This chain joins TRBV19 and TRBJ1-2; 7 bases are shared with TRBD1. Germline CDR1 is LNHDA and CDR2 is SQIVND (reference sequence). V was clipped by 7 bases and J by 8 bases; unmatched bases: 7. The length of the CDR3 is 12 residues. In DNA form, the CDR3 reads TGTGCCAGTACCTCGACAGGGTACGGCTACACCTTC. It yields the protein CASTSTGYGYTF.